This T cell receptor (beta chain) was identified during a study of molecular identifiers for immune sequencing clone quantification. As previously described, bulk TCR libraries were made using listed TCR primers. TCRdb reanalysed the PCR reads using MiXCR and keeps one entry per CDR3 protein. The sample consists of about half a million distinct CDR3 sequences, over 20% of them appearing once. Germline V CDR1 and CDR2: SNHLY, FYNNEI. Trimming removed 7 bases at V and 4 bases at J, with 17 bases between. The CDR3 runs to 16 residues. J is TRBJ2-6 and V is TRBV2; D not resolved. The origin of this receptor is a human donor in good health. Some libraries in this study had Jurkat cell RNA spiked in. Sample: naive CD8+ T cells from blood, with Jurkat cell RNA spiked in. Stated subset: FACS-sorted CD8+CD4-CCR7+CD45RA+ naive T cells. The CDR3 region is CASMESIRSGANVLTF. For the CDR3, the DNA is TGTGCCAGCATGGAAAGCATTCGCTCGGGGGCCAACGTCCTGACTTTC.